This T cell receptor beta chain was recovered during a study of response to subunit inactivated influenza vaccine. Study outcomes and limitations: The authors suggested that few new T cells are recruited per seasonal influenza vaccination.

This clonotype was picked up a small number of times. The antigen is unknown. CDR1 is LNHDA and CDR2 is SQIVND in the germline V gene (reference sequence). This CDR3 is 14 amino acids long. Losses at the gene ends were 3 bases for V and 5 bases for J; bases not matched to a gene: 3. One entry per CDR3 protein, called by TCRdb with MiXCR from the RT-PCR reads. This sample has roughly 520,000 distinct CDR3 sequences, with about 25% found just once. Sequenced here: CD4+ T cells sorted from PBMCs, sampled more than 4 days after vaccination. The chain uses TRBV19 and TRBJ2-1, with 8 positions matching TRBD2. This TCR derives from a man in his fifties or sixties who received an inactivated influenza vaccine. The CDR3 coding sequence is TGTGCCAGTAGTATCCGCGGGGGGAACAATGAGCAGTTCTTC. It translates to CASSIRGGNNEQFF.